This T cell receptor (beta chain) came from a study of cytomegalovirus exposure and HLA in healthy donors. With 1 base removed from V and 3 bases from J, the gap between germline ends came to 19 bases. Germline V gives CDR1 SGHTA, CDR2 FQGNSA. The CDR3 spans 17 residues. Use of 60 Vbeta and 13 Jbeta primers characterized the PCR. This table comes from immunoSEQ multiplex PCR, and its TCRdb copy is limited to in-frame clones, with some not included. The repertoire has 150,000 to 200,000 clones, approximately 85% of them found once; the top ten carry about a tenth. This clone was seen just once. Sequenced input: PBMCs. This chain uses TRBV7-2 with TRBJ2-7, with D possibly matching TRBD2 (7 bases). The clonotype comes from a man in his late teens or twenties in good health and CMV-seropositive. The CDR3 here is CASSLDPIWGGGYEQYF. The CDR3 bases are TGTGCCAGCAGCTTAGATCCAATATGGGGAGGGGGCTACGAGCAGTACTTC. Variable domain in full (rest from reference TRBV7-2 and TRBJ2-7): GAGVSQSPSNKVTEKGKDVELRCDPISGHTALYWYRQSLGQGLEFLIYFQGNSAPDKSGLPSDRFSAERTGGSVSTLTIQRTQQEDSAVYLCASSLDPIWGGGYEQYFGPGTRLTVT.